One sample yielded the 19 T cell receptor beta chains listed below, sequenced in a study of blood T cell repertoires in COVID-19. The repertoire was sequenced with immunoSEQ multiplex PCR; TCRdb's copy has only in-frame clones and lacks some. The data show just under 40,000 clones, with about 87% seen just once and nearly 25% held by the top ten. Sequenced material: peripheral blood. These receptors were collected from a man between 50 and 59 years old with active or convalescent COVID-19.

V is TRBV7-8 and J is TRBJ1-5; maybe TRBD1 (5 bases). Trimming stripped 6 bases from V and 7 bases from J, with 28 bases between. The CDR3 length is 18 residues. CDR1 is SGHVS and CDR2 is FQNEAQ in the germline V gene. CDR3 sequence: CASSKTVSGPGASQPQHF. The CDR3 nucleotides are TGTGCCAGCAGTAAGACAGTCTCGGGCCCTGGGGCCAGCCAGCCCCAGCATTTT. Variable domain in full (rest from reference TRBV7-8 and TRBJ1-5): GAGVSQSPRYKVAKRGQDVALRCDPISGHVSLFWYQQALGQGPEFLTYFQNEAQLDKSGLPSDRFFAERPEGSVSTLKIQRTQQEDSAVYLCASSKTVSGPGASQPQHFGDGTRLSIL.

The chain links TRBV9 to TRBJ1-1; D is uncertain. CDR1 and CDR2 from the germline V gene are SGDLS and YYNGEE. The V and J ends lost 0 bases and 1 base respectively, with 7 bases between them. This CDR3 region has 14 residues. CDR3 protein: CASSVVPTNTEAFF. The CDR3 DNA sequence: TGTGCCAGCAGCGTAGTCCCTACGAACACTGAAGCTTTCTTT.

The chain recombines TRBV5-4 with TRBJ2-1, with TRBD2 matching over 7 bases. Germline V gene sequence: CDR1 SGHNT, CDR2 YYREEE (reference sequence). Trimming at V came to 3 bases and at J to 1 base, leaving 4 bases not matched to a gene. The CDR3 contains 15 residues. In DNA form, the CDR3 reads TGTGCCAGCAGCTCCGGGGAGGGGTCCTACAATGAGCAGTTCTTC. Its protein is CASSSGEGSYNEQFF.

J is TRBJ2-1 and V is TRBV15, with a weak D call TRBD2 (5 bases). Germline CDR1 LNHNV, CDR2 YYDKDF (reference sequence). The CDR3 spans 15 residues. The V end was cut by 5 bases, the J end by 1 base, with 12 bases between. In DNA form, the CDR3 reads TGTGCCACCAGCGGCATGCAGCGGTCCTACAATGAGCAGTTCTTC. Its protein is CATSGMQRSYNEQFF. Using reference TRBV15 and TRBJ2-1 for the parts outside the CDR3, the full variable domain is DAMVIQNPRYQVTQFGKPVTLSCSQTLNHNVMYWYQQKSSQAPKLLFHYYDKDFNNEADTPDNFQSRRPNTSFCFLDIRSPGLGDTAMYLCATSGMQRSYNEQFFGPGTRLTVL.

The V and J genes are TRBV24-1 and TRBJ2-7, with 11 bases that match TRBD2. The CDR3 consists of 16 residues. Germline V gene sequence: CDR1 KGHDR, CDR2 SFDVKD. V lost 1 base to trimming and J lost 4 bases; unmatched junction nucleotides: 5. CDR3 sequence: CATSDFGTSGNYEQYF. The CDR3 nucleotides are TGTGCCACCAGTGATTTCGGGACTAGCGGAAATTACGAGCAGTACTTC.

CDR3: CASSSSAGNTIYF. In nucleotides, the CDR3 is TGTGCCAGCAGCTCTTCGGCTGGAAACACCATATATTTT. J is TRBJ1-3 and V is TRBV7-3; D unclear. This CDR3 comprises 13 residues. Germline loops: CDR1 SGHTA, CDR2 FQGTGA. V shed 4 bases and J shed 2 bases, with 6 bases lying between them.

CDR3 bases: TGTGCCAGCAGCTTCCAGGGGGCCTTGCAGTTCTTC. It encodes CASSFQGALQFF. The V call is TRBV7-9, the J call TRBJ2-1, with TRBD1 matching 8 bases. Per the germline V gene, CDR1 is SEHNR and CDR2 is FQNEAQ (reference sequence). V dropped 3 bases and J dropped 12; count of bases not matched to a gene: 4. CDR3 length equals 12 residues.

The chain employs TRBV20-1 and TRBJ1-2; TRBD1 is a possible D gene (6 bases). V shed 3 bases and J shed 5 bases, with 13 bases lying between them. The CDR3 totals 13 residues. Germline loops: CDR1 DFQATT, CDR2 SNEGSKA (reference sequence). Written as DNA, the CDR3 is TGCAGTGCTAGTGGGGGGGGCAGGTATGGCTACACCTTC. It codes for CSASGGGRYGYTF.

DNA of the CDR3: TGTGCCAGCGGGACAGGGGCAGGGGCAACGGATACGCAGTATTTT. It is translated as CASGTGAGATDTQYF. The chain carries TRBV9 and TRBJ2-3; TRBD1 matches at 10 bases. CDR3 length: 15 residues. Trimming cost V 7 bases and J 6 bases; bases outside gene matches: 11. Germline-derived CDR1 and CDR2 are SGDLS and YYNGEE.

The chain has TRBV9 and TRBJ2-1; TRBD1 aligns across 7 bases. The V gene's germline CDR1 is SGDLS and CDR2 YYNGEE. J was trimmed by 2 bases and V by 3 bases; bases with no gene match: 5. The CDR3 spans 15 residues. The CDR3 sequence is CASSAHRGPYNEQFF. In DNA form, the CDR3 reads TGTGCCAGCAGCGCCCACAGGGGTCCCTACAATGAGCAGTTCTTC.

This chain's CDR3 is CAIGGQDRANYGYTF. The CDR3 nucleotides are TGTGCCATCGGGGGGCAGGACCGAGCGAACTATGGCTACACCTTC. The chain joins TRBV6-6 to TRBJ1-2, with D possibly TRBD1 on 6 matching bases. The germline CDR1 and CDR2 sequences are MNHNY and SVGAGI (reference sequence). The CDR3 extends over 15 amino acids. Trimming pared 10 bases from V and 2 bases from J, leaving 20 bases between.

This chain uses TRBV3-1 (or the pseudogene TRBV3-2) with TRBJ2-7; perhaps TRBD2 as D (5 bases). Trimming removed 4 bases at V and 6 bases at J, with 13 bases between. Germline CDR1 and CDR2: LGHDT and YNNKEL (reference sequence). This CDR3 is built from 13 residues. CDR3 bases: TGTGCCAGCAGCCGGTCCTTGGCGGGCGAGCAGTACTTC. This translates into CASSRSLAGEQYF.

This clone has just one count. The chain employs TRBV7-2 and TRBJ1-4, with a tentative D call TRBD1 (6 bases). The CDR3 consists of 15 residues. Germline V gene lookup returns CDR1 SGHTA and CDR2 FQGNSA. V lost 6 bases to trimming and J lost 7 bases, with 18 bases between them. For the CDR3, the DNA is TGTGCCAGCAGGGACTCGGCGGGGGCAGCTGAAAAACTGTTTTTT. Translation gives CASRDSAGAAEKLFF. Based on the CDR3 plus reference TRBV7-2 and TRBJ1-4, the full variable domain is GAGVSQSPSNKVTEKGKDVELRCDPISGHTALYWYRQSLGQGLEFLIYFQGNSAPDKSGLPSDRFSAERTGGSVSTLTIQRTQQEDSAVYLCASRDSAGAAEKLFFGSGTQLSVL.

On this clone itself: The sample has other DNA sequences that encode this CDR3 too. The chain links TRBV2 to TRBJ1-6, with D hard to call. The CDR3 runs to 14 residues. The V and J ends lost 1 base and 7 bases respectively, with 8 bases between them. Per germline, CDR1 SNHLY and CDR2 FYNNEI. CDR3 in DNA: TGTGCCAGCAGTGAAGGCAGACTCAATTCACCCCTCCACTTT. Its translation is CASSEGRLNSPLHF.

The J gene is TRBJ1-1, the V gene TRBV2; 12 positions match TRBD1. The CDR3 is made up of 18 amino acids. V dropped 4 bases and J dropped 4; count of bases not matched to a gene: 13. In germline, CDR1 is SNHLY, CDR2 FYNNEI. DNA for the CDR3: TGTGCCAGCAGTGGAGGCTTGGGACAGGGGGCGACTGGCACTGAAGCTTTCTTT. Residues: CASSGGLGQGATGTEAFF.

The V call is TRBV5-6, the J call TRBJ2-7; 9 positions match TRBD2. Per the germline V gene, CDR1 is SGHDT and CDR2 is YYEEEE. The junction had 7 bases not matched to a gene; V was cut back by 4 bases and J by 2 bases. The length of the CDR3 is 15 residues. The CDR3: CASSPSPSGAYEQYF. The CDR3 DNA reads as TGTGCCAGCAGCCCCTCCCCTAGCGGGGCCTACGAGCAGTACTTC.

The chain joins TRBV15 to TRBJ2-5, with TRBD2 matching over 12 bases. Germline V CDR1 and CDR2: LNHNV, YYDKDF (reference sequence). The CDR3 length is 16 residues. J was trimmed by 5 bases and V by 2 bases; bases with no gene match: 6. CDR3 amino acids: CATSRRLAGAGETQYF. The CDR3 bases are TGTGCCACCAGCAGAAGACTAGCGGGAGCGGGGGAGACCCAGTACTTC.

J is TRBJ2-5 and V is TRBV5-1, with unresolved D. The CDR3 is 16 residues long. CDR1 is SGHRS and CDR2 is YFSETQ in the germline V gene. The V end lost 4 bases, the J end lost 2 bases, and 18 bases lay between the germline ends. As DNA, the CDR3 is TGCGCCAGCAGCCGTGGCGGAGCATCTGCTCAAGAGACCCAGTACTTC. Its translation is CASSRGGASAQETQYF. Looking up the rest from reference TRBV5-1 and TRBJ2-5 gives the full variable domain: KAGVTQTPRYLIKTRGQQVTLSCSPISGHRSVSWYQQTPGQGLQFLFEYFSETQRNKGNFPGRFSGRQFSNSRSEMNVSTLELGDSALYLCASSRGGASAQETQYFGPGTRLLVL.

Details on this clone: Additional DNA sequences in this sample encode the identical CDR3. The chain's CDR3 is CASSLQGTEAFF. CDR3 DNA sequence: TGTGCCAGCAGTTTACAGGGAACTGAAGCTTTCTTT. The chain carries TRBV28 and TRBJ1-1; a weak D match, TRBD1 (5 bases). Germline V gene lookup returns CDR1 MDHEN and CDR2 SYDVKM. The CDR3 has 12 residues. V lost 2 bases, J lost 5 bases, and 6 bases lay in between. The complete variable domain, with remaining parts taken from reference TRBV28 and TRBJ1-1, reads DVKVTQSSRYLVKRTGEKVFLECVQDMDHENMFWYRQDPGLGLRLIYFSYDVKMKEKGDIPEGYSVSREKKERFSLILESASTNQTSMYLCASSLQGTEAFFGQGTRLTVV.